The 10 T cell receptor beta chains below were found in one sample sequenced in a study of T cells in women clearing cervical HPV infection. Only in-frame clones appear in the TCRdb table, and some are missing; sequencing was by immunoSEQ multiplex PCR. The table lists around 44,000 clones, with 7.6% in the top ten. Specimen: blood buffy coat. All receptors come from a woman aged 18 to 75 with a cervical HPV16 infection that either progressed to CIN3+ or cleared (not recorded which).

Concerning this clone: Read sequence stops 3 residues before the CDR3 end, and the germline J gene provides the missing end. V gene TRBV7-8 combines with J gene TRBJ1-2, with D possibly TRBD1 on 6 matching bases. There are 16 residues in the CDR3. Trimming removed 5 bases at V and 1 base at J, with 17 bases between. In germline, CDR1 is SGHVS, CDR2 FQNEAQ. CDR3 in amino acids: CASSLPQRGGNYGYTF. CDR3 DNA, as far as it was read: TGTGCCAGCAGCCTACCCCAACGAGGGGGTAACTATGGC.

On this clone itself: The CDR3 goes on 3 residues after the read ends, and that part is filled in from the germline J gene. The V gene is TRBV7-9, the J gene TRBJ2-3; D is perhaps TRBD2 (6 bases). From germline, CDR1 is SEHNR and CDR2 FQNEAQ (reference sequence). V was clipped by 6 bases and J by 2 bases, with 12 bases between them. CDR3 length: 14 amino acids. The CDR3 here is CASRPGLVTDTQYF. The CDR3 DNA, read in part, is TGTGCCAGCAGGCCGGGACTTGTCACAGATACG. Combining the CDR3 with reference TRBV7-9 and TRBJ2-3 gives the whole variable domain DTGVSQNPRHKITKRGQNVTFRCDPISEHNRLYWYRQTLGQGPEFLTYFQNEAQLEKSRLLSDRFSAERPKGSFSTLEIQRTEQGDSAMYLCASRPGLVTDTQYFGPGTRLTVL.

As to this clone: The CDR3 end is not reached by the read, which stops 3 residues before it; the germline J gene fills it in. The chain joins TRBV2 to TRBJ1-3; 7 bases agree with TRBD1. This CDR3 comprises 16 residues. The germline V gene encodes CDR1 SNHLY and CDR2 FYNNEI. The J segment lost 0 bases and the V segment lost 2 bases, leaving 4 bases of the junction unmatched. Partial CDR3 DNA: TGTGCCAGCAGTGAACGGGACAGCCGCTCTGGAAACACC. This sequence encodes CASSERDSRSGNT. The complete CDR3 protein is CASSERDSRSGNTIYF. Together with reference TRBV2 and TRBJ1-3, the CDR3 gives the full variable domain: EPEVTQTPSHQVTQMGQEVILRCVPISNHLYFYWYRQILGQKVEFLVSFYNNEISEKSEIFDDQFSVERPDGSNFTLKIRSTKLEDSAMYFCASSERDSRSGNTIYFGEGSWLTVV.

Turning to this clone: The observed sequence ends 3 residues before the CDR3 terminus, with the missing tail filled in from the germline J gene. The V and J genes are TRBV19 and TRBJ2-1; 13 bases are shared with TRBD2. V shed 10 bases, J shed 0 bases, and the junction held 6 bases outside the gene matches. The CDR3 is 16 amino acids. Germline CDR1 is LNHDA and CDR2 is SQIVND (reference sequence). The CDR3 DNA, read in part, is TGTGCCACAAAAGGACTAGCGGGAGTCTCCTACAATGAG. Translation: CATKGLAGVSYNE. The CDR3 as a whole reads CATKGLAGVSYNEQFF.

With regard to this clone: The CDR3 end is not reached by the read, which stops 3 residues before it; the germline J gene fills it in. The V and J genes are TRBV7-3 and TRBJ1-1; a weak D match, TRBD1 (5 bases). Trimming removed 5 bases from V and 5 bases from J, with 18 bases in between. Germline V lookup: CDR1 SGHTA, CDR2 FQGTGA. The length of the CDR3 is 15 residues. CDR3 amino acids: CASSDDARGWTEAFF. Partial CDR3 DNA: TGTGCCAGCAGCGACGATGCGAGGGGATGGACTGAA.

A word on this clone: Sequencing ends 3 residues short of the CDR3 end; the germline J gene provides the rest. The V call is TRBV20-1, the J call TRBJ2-2, with 8 bases identical to TRBD2. Looked up from germline, CDR1 is DFQATT and CDR2 is SNEGSKA (reference sequence). The CDR3 is 19 residues long. The V gene end was trimmed by 0 bases and the J gene end by 1 base; junction bases not matched to a gene: 13. CDR3 sequence: CSARDLKGDTSGNTGELFF. CDR3 DNA, as far as it was read: TGCAGTGCTAGAGATTTAAAAGGGGACACTAGCGGGAACACCGGGGAG.

A remark on this clone: The CDR3 end falls 3 residues outside the read, so it is completed with the germline J gene. The chain combines TRBV7-3 with TRBJ2-4, with a weak D call TRBD1 (5 bases). V was pared by 1 base and J by 0 bases, with 7 bases between. The length of the CDR3 is 15 residues. Germline CDR1 and CDR2: SGHTA and FQGTGA. CDR3 in amino acids: CASSLSRVAKNIQYF. CDR3 DNA (partial): TGTGCCAGCAGCTTAAGCAGGGTAGCCAAAAACATT.

On this clone itself: The read terminates 3 residues before the CDR3 end, so the remaining end is supplied by the germline J gene. The gene calls are TRBV19 and TRBJ1-4, with D perhaps TRBD1 (6 bases). With 4 bases removed from V and 8 bases from J, the gap between germline ends came to 11 bases. The CDR3 is 13 residues long. Looked up from germline, CDR1 is LNHDA and CDR2 is SQIVND (reference sequence). The CDR3 spells CASSTQTGEKLFF. The CDR3 bases that were read are TGTGCCAGTAGTACCCAGACAGGCGAAAAA.

In the case of this clone: Sequencing ends 3 residues short of the CDR3 end; the germline J gene provides the rest. This rearrangement joins TRBV14 to TRBJ1-6; 7 nucleotides line up with TRBD1. The CDR3 extends over 17 amino acids. Germline loops: CDR1 SGHDN, CDR2 FVKESK. V lost 2 bases, J lost 5 bases, and 9 bases stayed unmatched. This chain's CDR3 is CASSQLGGGLDNSPLHF. CDR3 DNA, as far as it was read: TGTGCCAGCAGCCAACTCGGAGGGGGCCTCGATAATTCACCC.

Points on this clone: The CDR3 end lies 3 residues beyond the end of the read and is filled in from the germline J gene. The chain carries TRBV10-3 and TRBJ2-5; D ambiguous. The CDR3 is made up of 14 amino acids. V dropped 4 bases and J dropped 5 bases, with 14 bases sitting between them. CDR1 is ENHRY, CDR2 SYGVKD, per germline. The CDR3 bases that were read are TGTGCCATCAGTGTCCAGGATGTTAGGGAGACC. This translates into CAISVQDVRET. The full CDR3 reads CAISVQDVRETQYF.